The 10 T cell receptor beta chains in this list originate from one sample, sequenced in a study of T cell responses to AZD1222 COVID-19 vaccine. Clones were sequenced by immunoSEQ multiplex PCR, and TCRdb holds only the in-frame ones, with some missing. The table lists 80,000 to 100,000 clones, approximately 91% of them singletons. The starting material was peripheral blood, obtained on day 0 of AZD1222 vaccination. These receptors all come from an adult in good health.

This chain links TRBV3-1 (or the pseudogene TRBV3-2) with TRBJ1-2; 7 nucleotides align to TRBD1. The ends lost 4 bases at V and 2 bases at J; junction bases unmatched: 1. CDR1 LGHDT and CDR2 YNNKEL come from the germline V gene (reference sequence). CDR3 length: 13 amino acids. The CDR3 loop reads CASSRQGNYGYTF. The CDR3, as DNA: TGTGCCAGCAGCCGACAGGGCAACTATGGCTACACCTTC.

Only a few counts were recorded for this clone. The CDR3 coding sequence is TGTGCCAGCAGTTACTACAGTTACAATGAGCAGTTCTTC. The encoded protein is CASSYYSYNEQFF. V gene TRBV6-6 combines with J gene TRBJ2-1; D not resolved. Germline CDR1 reads MNHNY; CDR2 reads SVGAGI (reference sequence). The germline V and J ends were trimmed by 1 base and 4 bases, with 5 bases remaining between them. The length of the CDR3 is 13 residues.

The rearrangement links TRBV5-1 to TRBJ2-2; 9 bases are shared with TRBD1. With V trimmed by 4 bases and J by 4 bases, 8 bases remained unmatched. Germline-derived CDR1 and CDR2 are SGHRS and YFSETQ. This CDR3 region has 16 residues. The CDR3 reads CASSQGTGSGTGELFF. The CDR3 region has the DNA TGCGCCAGCAGCCAAGGGACAGGGTCGGGCACCGGGGAGCTGTTTTTT.

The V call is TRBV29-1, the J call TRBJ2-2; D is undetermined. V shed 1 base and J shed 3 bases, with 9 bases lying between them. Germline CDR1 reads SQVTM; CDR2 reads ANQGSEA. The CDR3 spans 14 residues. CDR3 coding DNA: TGCAGCGTTGAAGTGCATCAGTACACCGGGGAGCTGTTTTTT. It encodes CSVEVHQYTGELFF.

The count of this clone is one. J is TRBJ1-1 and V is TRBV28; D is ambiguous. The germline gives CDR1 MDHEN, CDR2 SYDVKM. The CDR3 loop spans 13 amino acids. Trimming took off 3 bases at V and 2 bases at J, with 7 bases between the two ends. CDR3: CASSLSLNTEAFF. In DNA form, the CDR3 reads TGTGCCAGCAGTTTGTCCCTTAACACTGAAGCTTTCTTT.

In DNA form, the CDR3 reads TGTGCCAGCCCGAAGGCACGGACAGCGCCCCGCAATCAGCCCCAGCATTTT. This codes for CASPKARTAPRNQPQHF. V is TRBV21-1 and J is TRBJ1-5; the table's D gene call, TRBD1, was not cross checked with the DNA. TRBV21-1 is given as a pseudogene. This CDR3 spans 17 amino acids.

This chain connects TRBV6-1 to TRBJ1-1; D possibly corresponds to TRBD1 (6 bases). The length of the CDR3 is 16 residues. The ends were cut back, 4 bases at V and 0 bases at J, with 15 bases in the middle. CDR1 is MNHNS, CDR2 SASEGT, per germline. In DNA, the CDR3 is TGTGCCAGCAGTGCGCCAATGAGGGGGATGAACACTGAAGCTTTCTTT. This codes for CASSAPMRGMNTEAFF.

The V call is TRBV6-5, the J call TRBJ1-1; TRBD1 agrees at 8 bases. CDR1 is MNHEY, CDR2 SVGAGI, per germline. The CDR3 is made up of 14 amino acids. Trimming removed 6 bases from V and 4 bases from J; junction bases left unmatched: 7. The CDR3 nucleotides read TGTGCCAGCAGAGTAACAGGGGGACTCACTGAAGCTTTCTTT. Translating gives CASRVTGGLTEAFF.

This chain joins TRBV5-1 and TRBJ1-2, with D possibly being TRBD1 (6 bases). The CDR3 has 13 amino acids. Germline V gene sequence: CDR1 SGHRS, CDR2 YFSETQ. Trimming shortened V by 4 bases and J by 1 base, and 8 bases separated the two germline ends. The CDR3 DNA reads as TGCGCCAGCAGCCCGGACAGTAACTATGGCTACACCTTC. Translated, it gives CASSPDSNYGYTF.

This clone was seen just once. This CDR3 is CASSQVLAGPDRELFF. CDR3 DNA: TGCGCCAGCAGCCAAGTCCTAGCGGGACCTGATAGGGAGCTGTTTTTT. This sequence joins TRBV4-3 and TRBJ2-2; 9 bases are shared with TRBD2. CDR1 and CDR2 from the germline V gene are LGHNA and YSLEER. The J segment lost 9 bases and the V segment lost 1 base, leaving 9 bases of the junction unmatched. This CDR3 is 16 amino acids long.